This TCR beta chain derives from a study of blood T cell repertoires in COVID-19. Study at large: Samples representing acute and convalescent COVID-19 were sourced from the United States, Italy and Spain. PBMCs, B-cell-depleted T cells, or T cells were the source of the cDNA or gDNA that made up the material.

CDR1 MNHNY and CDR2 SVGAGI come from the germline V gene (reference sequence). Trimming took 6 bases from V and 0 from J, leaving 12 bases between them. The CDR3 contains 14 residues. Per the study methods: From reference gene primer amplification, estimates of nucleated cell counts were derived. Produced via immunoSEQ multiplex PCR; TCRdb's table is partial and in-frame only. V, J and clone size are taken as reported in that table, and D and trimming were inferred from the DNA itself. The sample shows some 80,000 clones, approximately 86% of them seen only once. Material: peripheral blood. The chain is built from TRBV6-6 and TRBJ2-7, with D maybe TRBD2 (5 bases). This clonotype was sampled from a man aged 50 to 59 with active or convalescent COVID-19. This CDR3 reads CASRRGQSSYEQYF. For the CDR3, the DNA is TGTGCCAGCAGACGGGGTCAGTCCTCCTACGAGCAGTACTTC.